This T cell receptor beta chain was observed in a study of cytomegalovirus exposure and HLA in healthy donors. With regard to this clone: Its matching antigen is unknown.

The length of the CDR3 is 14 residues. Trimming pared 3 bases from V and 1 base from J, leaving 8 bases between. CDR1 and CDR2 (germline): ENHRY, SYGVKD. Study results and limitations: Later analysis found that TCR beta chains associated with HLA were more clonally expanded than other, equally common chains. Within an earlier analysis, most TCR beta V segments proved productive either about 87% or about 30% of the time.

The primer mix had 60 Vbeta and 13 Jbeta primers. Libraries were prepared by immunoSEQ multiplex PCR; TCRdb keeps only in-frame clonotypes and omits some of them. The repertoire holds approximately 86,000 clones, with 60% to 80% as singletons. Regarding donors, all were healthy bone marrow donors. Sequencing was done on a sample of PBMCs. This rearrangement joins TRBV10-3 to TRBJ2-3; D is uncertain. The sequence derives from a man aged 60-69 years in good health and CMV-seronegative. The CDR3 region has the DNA TGTGCCATCAGTGACGCTAGTGGCACAGATACGCAGTATTTT. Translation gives CAISDASGTDTQYF.